The 5 T cell receptor beta chains listed next were all sequenced from one sample in a study of cytomegalovirus exposure and HLA in healthy donors. Vbeta (60) and Jbeta (13) primers were used in the PCR. This table comes from immunoSEQ multiplex PCR, and its TCRdb copy is limited to in-frame clones, with some not included. The data show roughly 100,000 clones, approximately 86% seen once. Material: PBMCs. These receptors came from a man aged 18 to 29 in good health and CMV-seronegative.

This chain uses TRBV6-4 with TRBJ1-5; 10 bases align to TRBD1. The CDR3 covers 14 residues. Germline values: CDR1 MRHNA, CDR2 SNTAGT. The V and J ends lost 5 bases and 7 bases, in that order; junction bases with no gene match: 5. CDR3 coding DNA: TGTGCCAGCAGTCCGGGACAGGGGTACCAGCCCCAGCATTTT. Amino acid sequence: CASSPGQGYQPQHF.

The gene calls are TRBV30 and TRBJ1-1, with 7 nucleotides matching TRBD1. Germline CDR1 and CDR2: GTSNPN and SVGIG (reference sequence). Germline trimming cut 5 bases from V and 4 bases from J; bases unmatched to any gene: 4. The CDR3 extends over 12 amino acids. CDR3 nucleotide sequence: TGTGCCTGGGGTTACAGGGGCACTGAAGCTTTCTTT. As protein: CAWGYRGTEAFF.

The chain links TRBV7-9 to TRBJ1-1, with no clear D. Trimming left V 5 bases short and J 10 bases short, with 14 bases between. Germline V gene sequence: CDR1 SEHNR, CDR2 FQNEAQ (reference sequence). This CDR3 is built from 12 residues. The CDR3 nucleotides are TGTGCCAGCAGCCATGGGAGTGAAGGAGCTTTCTTT. Translating gives CASSHGSEGAFF.

The chain combines TRBV6-1 with TRBJ1-2, with D possibly being TRBD1 (5 bases). This CDR3 is built from 15 residues. V was shortened by 4 bases and J by 4 bases, with 16 bases between the two germline ends. Germline loops: CDR1 MNHNS, CDR2 SASEGT. CDR3 sequence (DNA): TGTGCCAGCAGTGTCGGAGCAGGGTCGGGCTATGGCTACACCTTC. Translated, it gives CASSVGAGSGYGYTF.

J is TRBJ1-5 and V is TRBV5-1, with 9 bases identical to TRBD1. V lost 4 bases, J lost 4 bases, and 9 bases stayed unmatched. The V gene's germline CDR1 is SGHRS and CDR2 YFSETQ. The CDR3 spans 16 residues. The CDR3 sequence: CASSRDGQGKNQPQHF. The CDR3 nucleotides read TGCGCCAGCAGCCGCGATGGACAGGGGAAGAATCAGCCCCAGCATTTT.